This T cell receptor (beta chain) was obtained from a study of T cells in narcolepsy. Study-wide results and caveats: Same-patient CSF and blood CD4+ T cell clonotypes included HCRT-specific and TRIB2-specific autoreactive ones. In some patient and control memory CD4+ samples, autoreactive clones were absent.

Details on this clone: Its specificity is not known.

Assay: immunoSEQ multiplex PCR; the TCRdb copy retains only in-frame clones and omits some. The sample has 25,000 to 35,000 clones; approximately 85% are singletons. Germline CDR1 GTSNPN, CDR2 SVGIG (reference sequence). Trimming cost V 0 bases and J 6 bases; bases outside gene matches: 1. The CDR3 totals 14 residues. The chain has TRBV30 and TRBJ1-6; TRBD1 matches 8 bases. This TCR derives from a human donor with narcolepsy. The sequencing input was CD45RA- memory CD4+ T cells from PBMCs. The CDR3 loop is CAWSVDRVNSPLHF. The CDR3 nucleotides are TGTGCCTGGAGTGTGGACAGGGTTAATTCACCCCTCCACTTT.